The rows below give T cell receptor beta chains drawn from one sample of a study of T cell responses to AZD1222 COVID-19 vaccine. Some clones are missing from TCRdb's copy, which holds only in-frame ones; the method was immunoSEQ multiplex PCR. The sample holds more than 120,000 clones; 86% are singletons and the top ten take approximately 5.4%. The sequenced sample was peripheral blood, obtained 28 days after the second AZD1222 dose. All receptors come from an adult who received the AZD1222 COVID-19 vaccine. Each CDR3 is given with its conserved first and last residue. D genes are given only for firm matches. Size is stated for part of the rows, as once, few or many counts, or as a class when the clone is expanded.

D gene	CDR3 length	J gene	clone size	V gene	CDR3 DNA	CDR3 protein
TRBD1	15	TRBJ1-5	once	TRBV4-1	TGCGCCAGCAGCCAGACAGGGGGGGATAATCAGCCCCAGCATTTT	CASSQTGGDNQPQHF
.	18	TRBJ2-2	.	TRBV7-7	TGTGCTAGCAGCTTAGCGAGTCCCAGGGAATATTACACCGGGGAGCTGTTTTTT	CASSLASPREYYTGELFF
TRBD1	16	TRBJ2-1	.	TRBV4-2	TGTGCCAGCAGCTCGACAGGGAACCAAAATCAATTTGAGCAGTTCTTC	CASSSTGNQNQFEQFF
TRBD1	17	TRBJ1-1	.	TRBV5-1	TGCGCCAGCAGCTTGAAGGGACAGGGGATGGGGATTACTGAAGCTTTCTTT	CASSLKGQGMGITEAFF
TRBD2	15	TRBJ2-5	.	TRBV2	TGTGCCAGCAGTGAAATGCTAGCGGGGGTTGAGACCCAGTACTTC	CASSEMLAGVETQYF
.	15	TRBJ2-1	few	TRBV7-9	TGTGCCAGCAGCCTTTCCAAGGACAGAGGTCTTGAGCAGTTCTTC	CASSLSKDRGLEQFF
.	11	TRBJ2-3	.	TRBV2	TGTGCCAGCAGTCCACCGGATACGCAGTATTTT	CASSPPDTQYF
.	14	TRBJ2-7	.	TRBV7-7	TGTGCTAGCAGCTTAGGGGACCAACTCTACGAGCAGTACTTC	CASSLGDQLYEQYF
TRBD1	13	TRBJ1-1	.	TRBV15	TGTGCCACCAGCAGGAGAGACAGGGCAAAAGCTTTCTTT	CATSRRDRAKAFF
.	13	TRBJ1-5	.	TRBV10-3	TGTGCCATCGCCGGGACCCAGGATCAGCCCCAGCATTTT	CAIAGTQDQPQHF
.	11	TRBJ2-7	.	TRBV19	TGTGCCAGTAGTATCGGGCCCGAGCAGTACTTC	CASSIGPEQYF
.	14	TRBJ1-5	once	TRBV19	TGTGCCAGTAGGGGGGAAAGACCCAATCAGCCCCAGCATTTT	CASRGERPNQPQHF
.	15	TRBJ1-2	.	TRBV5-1	TGCGCCAGCAGGCGACAGGCGCTACCCCCTGGTGGCTACACCTTC	CASRRQALPPGGYTF
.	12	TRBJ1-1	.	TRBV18	TGTGCCAGCTCACCGAGGGGGTCTGAAGCTTTCTTT	CASSPRGSEAFF
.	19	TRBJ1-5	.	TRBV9	TGTGCCAGCAGCGTAGAGTGGCTGGGAGGGACCGTCCGGGGTCAGCCCCAGCATTTT	CASSVEWLGGTVRGQPQHF
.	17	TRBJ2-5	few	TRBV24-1	TGTGCCACCAGTGAGGGTGGCGAGCAGGCCCTGGGAGAGACCCAGTACTTC	CATSEGGEQALGETQYF
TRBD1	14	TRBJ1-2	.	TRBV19	TGTGCCAGTAGTATAGCGGCAGGGGGCGATGGCTACACCTTC	CASSIAAGGDGYTF
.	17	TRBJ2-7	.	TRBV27	TGTGCCAGCAGTTTAGAGGGGGAGGGGGCGCTGGGCAACGAGCAGTACTTC	CASSLEGEGALGNEQYF
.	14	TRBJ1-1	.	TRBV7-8	TGTGCCAGCAGCCCCTATGGGGGGCTCATTGAAGCTTTCTTT	CASSPYGGLIEAFF
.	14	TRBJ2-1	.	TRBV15	TGTGCCACCAGCAGAGAACAGGGAGCAGATGAGCAGTTCTTC	CATSREQGADEQFF
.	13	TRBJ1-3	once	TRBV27	TGTGCCAGGTGCGGTTCCTCTGGAAACACCATATATTTT	CARCGSSGNTIYF
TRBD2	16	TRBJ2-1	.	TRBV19	TGTGCCAGTAGTGCGGTTTCTGGGCTAGCGGGGAGTGAGCAGTTCTTC	CASSAVSGLAGSEQFF
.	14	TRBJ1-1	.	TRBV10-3	TGTGCCATCAGGCCGCCGGGGGGGAACACTGAAGCTTTCTTT	CAIRPPGGNTEAFF
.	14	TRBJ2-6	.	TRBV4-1	TGCGCCAGCAGCCAAGGGTTTGGGGCCAACGTCCTGACTTTC	CASSQGFGANVLTF
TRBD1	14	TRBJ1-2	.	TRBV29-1	TGCAGCGTGTCGACAGGGGACAAGGTCTATGGCTACACCTTC	CSVSTGDKVYGYTF
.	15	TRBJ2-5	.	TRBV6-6	TGTGCCAGCAGTTCACTTCAGGGGTCTCAAGAGACCCAGTACTTC	CASSSLQGSQETQYF
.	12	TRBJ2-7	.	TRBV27	TGTGCCAGCCATAGTGCTGGGGGGGAGCAGTACTTC	CASHSAGGEQYF
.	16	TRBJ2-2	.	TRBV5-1	TGCGCCAGCAGCTTGATGCGGGACACGAACACCGGGGAGCTGTTTTTT	CASSLMRDTNTGELFF
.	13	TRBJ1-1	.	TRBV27	TGTGCCAGCAGAATCAACAGGTACACTGAAGCTTTCTTT	CASRINRYTEAFF
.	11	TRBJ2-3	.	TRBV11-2	TGTGCCAGCAGCTCCACAGATACGCAGTATTTT	CASSSTDTQYF
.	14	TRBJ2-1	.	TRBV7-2	TGTGCCAGCAGCTTAGCGCTTTTAGCGGATGAGCAGTTCTTC	CASSLALLADEQFF
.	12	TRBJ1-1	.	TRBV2	TGTGCCAGCAGTGTCGGGTACACTGAAGCTTTCTTT	CASSVGYTEAFF
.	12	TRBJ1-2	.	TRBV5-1	TGCGCCAGCAGCCTAACAGCGGATGGCTACACCTTC	CASSLTADGYTF
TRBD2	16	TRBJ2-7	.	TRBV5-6	TGTGCCAGCAGCGCCCTTATAGGACGGGCGGGGGGCGAGCAGTACTTC	CASSALIGRAGGEQYF
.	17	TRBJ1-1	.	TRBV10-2	TGCGCCAGCAGTGAACCCACGAGGAGTTTTGGGGACACTGAAGCTTTCTTT	CASSEPTRSFGDTEAFF
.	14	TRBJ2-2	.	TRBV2	TGTGCCAGCAGTGTCGGGGGTCCCACCGGGGAGCTGTTTTTT	CASSVGGPTGELFF
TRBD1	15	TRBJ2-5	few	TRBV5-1	TGCGCCAGCAGCTCCCGACAGGGGGCCCGGGAGACCCAGTACTTC	CASSSRQGARETQYF
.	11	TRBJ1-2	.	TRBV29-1	TGCAGCGTTGGGGAAGAACTTGGCTACACCTTC	CSVGEELGYTF
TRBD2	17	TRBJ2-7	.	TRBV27	TGTGCCAGCAGTTTAGTGGGTGGCGGGGGGCGCTCCTACGAGCAGTACTTC	CASSLVGGGGRSYEQYF
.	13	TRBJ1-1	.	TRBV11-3	TGTGCCAGCAGCGCAGAGGGCAGGGCCAACGCTTTCTTT	CASSAEGRANAFF
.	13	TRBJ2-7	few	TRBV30	TGTGCCTGGAGTGTCCAGGACGGAGCCTTCCGGTACTTC	CAWSVQDGAFRYF
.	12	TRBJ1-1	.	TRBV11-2	TGTGCCAGCAGCCTTACGAACACTGAAGCTTTCTTT	CASSLTNTEAFF
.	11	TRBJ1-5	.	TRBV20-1	TGCAGTGCTAGAGTAGGTCAGCCCCAGCATTTT	CSARVGQPQHF
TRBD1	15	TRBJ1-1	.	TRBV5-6	TGTGCCAGCAGCTTCCGGGACAGGCCGAACACTGAAGCTTTCTTT	CASSFRDRPNTEAFF
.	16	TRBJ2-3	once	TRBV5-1	TGCGCCAGCAGCTTGGTCCCCTTGGGGGGCACAGATACGCAGTATTTT	CASSLVPLGGTDTQYF
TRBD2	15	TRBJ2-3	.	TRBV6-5	TGTGCCAGCACCCCCCGGGCGGGGGTGACAGATACGCAGTATTTT	CASTPRAGVTDTQYF
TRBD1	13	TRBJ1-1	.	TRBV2	TGTGCCACGGACAGGGGGTTGAACACTGAAGCTTTCTTT	CATDRGLNTEAFF
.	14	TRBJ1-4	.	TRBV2	TGTGCCAGCAACCTTCTGGGGGGGGTTGAAAAACTGTTTTTT	CASNLLGGVEKLFF
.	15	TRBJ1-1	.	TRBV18	TGTGCCAGCTCACCACCCCTTAAGTCCAACACTGAAGCTTTCTTT	CASSPPLKSNTEAFF
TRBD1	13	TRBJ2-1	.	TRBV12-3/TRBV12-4	TGTGCCAGCAGTTGGGACAGGGGATTAGAACAGTTCTTC	CASSWDRGLEQFF
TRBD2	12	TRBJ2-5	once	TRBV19	TGTGCCAGTAGCGGGAGGGAAGAGACCCAGTACTTC	CASSGREETQYF
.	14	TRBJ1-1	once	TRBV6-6	TGTGCCAGCAGTTATGGTTTAGGGCACACTGAAGCTTTCTTT	CASSYGLGHTEAFF
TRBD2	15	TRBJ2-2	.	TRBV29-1	TGCAGCGTTGAGGTGGCGGGAGTAAACACCGGGGAGCTGTTTTTT	CSVEVAGVNTGELFF